These 15 T cell receptor beta chains share one sample of origin, sequenced in a study of response to subunit inactivated influenza vaccine. One entry per CDR3 protein, called by TCRdb with MiXCR from the RT-PCR reads. The sample yields about 580,000 distinct CDR3 sequences, 14% seen once. The source material was PBMCs from blood, sampled roughly 12 days after vaccination. Receptors were obtained from a middle-aged man who received an inactivated influenza vaccine.

The chain has TRBV4-2 and TRBJ2-7; 8 bases are a match to TRBD1. The CDR3 contains 14 residues. Germline V CDR1 and CDR2: LGHNA, YNFKEQ. The V gene end was trimmed by 4 bases and the J gene end by 3 bases; junction bases not matched to a gene: 5. CDR3 loop: CASSRGQGRYEQYF. The CDR3 DNA is TGTGCCAGCAGCCGAGGACAGGGTCGCTACGAGCAGTACTTC.

The rearrangement uses TRBV4-1 and TRBJ1-4, with a tentative D call TRBD1 (5 bases). Per the germline V gene, CDR1 is MGHRA and CDR2 is YSYEKL. This CDR3 has 17 residues. Trimming removed 0 bases from V and 7 bases from J, with 18 bases in between. The CDR3 region is CASSQDSTIGQGEKLFF. The DNA of the CDR3 is TGCGCCAGCAGCCAAGATTCTACGATAGGGCAGGGTGAAAAACTGTTTTTT.

This chain's CDR3 is CAITQGDTGELFF. Written as DNA, the CDR3 is TGTGCCATCACGCAGGGAGACACCGGGGAGCTGTTTTTT. The chain carries TRBV10-3 and TRBJ2-2; D may be TRBD1 or TRBD2 (5 bases each). Per germline, CDR1 ENHRY and CDR2 SYGVKD. The CDR3 is made up of 13 amino acids. Trimming removed 7 bases from V and 3 bases from J, with 9 bases in between.

This clonotype came up a few times. The chain couples TRBV20-1 to TRBJ1-4; tentatively, D is TRBD1 (6 bases). The V gene lost 3 bases and the J gene lost 8 bases, with 16 bases spanning the gap. The CDR3 runs to 14 residues. Germline CDR1 DFQATT, CDR2 SNEGSKA (reference sequence). CDR3 DNA sequence: TGCAGTGCTAGGCCCAGGGGAACGTGGGAAAAACTGTTTTTT. It translates to CSARPRGTWEKLFF.

This clonotype turned up a few times. This chain links TRBV12-3 or TRBV12-4 with TRBJ2-6; the match to TRBD1 covers 7 bases. The trim removed 6 bases at V and 0 bases at J, leaving 8 bases unmatched. CDR3 length: 17 residues. CDR3 coding DNA: TGTGCCAGCAGGTCGGACAGGCCGCCCTCTGGGGCCAACGTCCTGACTTTC. Translated, it gives CASRSDRPPSGANVLTF.

This clonotype showed up just once. The CDR3 region has the DNA TGTGCCAGCGGACCTCAGGGGGCGAGGTACGAGCAGTACTTC. Translation: CASGPQGARYEQYF. The chain carries TRBV6-2 or TRBV6-3 and TRBJ2-7; TRBD1 aligns across 8 bases. The CDR3 contains 14 residues. Germline V lookup: CDR1 MNHEY, CDR2 SVGEGT. V was clipped by 8 bases and J by 4 bases; unmatched bases: 10.

The CDR3 loop reads CASSLGKRNSPLHF. DNA of the CDR3: TGTGCCAGCAGCTTAGGGAAGAGAAATTCACCCCTCCACTTT. This chain links TRBV11-1 with TRBJ1-6, with D unresolved. CDR1 and CDR2 from the germline V gene are SGHAT and FQDESV (reference sequence). The CDR3 is made up of 14 amino acids. Deletions cut 1 base from V and 7 bases from J, with 8 bases between.

The genes are TRBV3-1 and TRBJ2-2; 8 bases fit TRBD1. V lost 1 base to trimming and J lost 5 bases; unmatched junction nucleotides: 6. Germline lookup yields CDR1 LGHDT and CDR2 YNNKEL (reference sequence). The CDR3 is made up of 16 amino acids. CDR3 protein: CASSQARTGSTGELFF. In DNA form, the CDR3 reads TGTGCCAGCAGCCAAGCTAGGACAGGGAGTACCGGGGAGCTGTTTTTT.

This clonotype was observed a handful of times. This sequence joins TRBV6-4 and TRBJ2-1; TRBD2 aligns across 13 bases. The V and J ends lost 4 bases and 5 bases, in that order; junction bases with no gene match: 5. The CDR3 is made up of 16 amino acids. From germline, CDR1 is MRHNA and CDR2 SNTAGT. The CDR3 protein is CASSGGGLAGNNEQFF. CDR3 in DNA: TGTGCCAGCAGTGGAGGGGGACTAGCGGGAAACAATGAGCAGTTCTTC.

The rearrangement links TRBV25-1 to TRBJ2-5; D possibly corresponds to TRBD2 (5 bases). This CDR3 is 14 amino acids long. Germline V lookup: CDR1 MGHDK, CDR2 SYGVNS. Trimming took 2 bases from V and 5 from J, leaving 12 bases between them. The CDR3, as DNA: TGTGCCAGCAGTGAAGGAGGTAGCACGGAGACCCAGTACTTC. Its translation: CASSEGGSTETQYF. The full variable domain, with the rest looked up from reference TRBV25-1 and TRBJ2-5, is EADIYQTPRYLVIGTGKKITLECSQTMGHDKMYWYQQDPGMELHLIHYSYGVNSTEKGDLSSESTVSRIRTEHFPLTLESARPSHTSQYLCASSEGGSTETQYFGPGTRLLVL.

This clonotype came up many times. This chain uses TRBV29-1 with TRBJ2-5; D ambiguous. The V and J ends lost 7 bases and 4 bases respectively, with 10 bases between them. Germline CDR1 is SQVTM and CDR2 is ANQGSEA. CDR3 length: 11 amino acids. CDR3 nucleotide sequence: TGCAGCGCCGAGGTCGGAGAGACCCAGTACTTC. Translated: CSAEVGETQYF.

The CDR3 DNA sequence: TGTGCCAGCAGTTACTCTAGCGGGGGGGCCGATGAGCAGTTCTTC. Protein product: CASSYSSGGADEQFF. The V call is TRBV6-5, the J call TRBJ2-1; 11 bases fit TRBD2. V was pared by 0 bases and J by 8 bases, with 3 bases of the junction left unmatched. Per germline, CDR1 MNHEY and CDR2 SVGAGI. This CDR3 spans 15 amino acids.

CDR3 DNA: TGCAGCGTTGGATCCCCAGAGCAGTTCTTC. It translates to CSVGSPEQFF. The chain carries TRBV29-1 and TRBJ2-1; D unresolved. Trimming stripped 4 bases from V and 10 bases from J, with 8 bases between. CDR1 and CDR2 (germline): SQVTM, ANQGSEA. The CDR3 is 10 amino acids.

This clonotype has only a few counts. The rearrangement uses TRBV6-1 and TRBJ1-1, with 7 bases that match TRBD1. Trimming took 10 bases from V and 0 from J; bases not matched to a gene: 11. From germline, CDR1 is MNHNS and CDR2 SASEGT. The CDR3 is 15 residues long. The CDR3 protein is CANTQGGSLNTEAFF. The DNA for the CDR3 is TGTGCCAACACCCAGGGGGGCTCTTTGAACACTGAAGCTTTCTTT.

This clonotype was observed a handful of times. The chain combines TRBV3-1 with TRBJ1-1; D ambiguous. This CDR3 comprises 13 residues. The V end was cut by 4 bases, the J end by 4 bases, with 10 bases between. The germline gives CDR1 LGHDT, CDR2 YNNKEL (reference sequence). The CDR3 loop reads CASSLARVTEAFF. CDR3 bases: TGTGCCAGCAGCCTCGCGCGGGTCACTGAAGCTTTCTTT.